One sample yielded the 20 T cell receptor beta chains listed below, sequenced in a study of blood T cell repertoires in COVID-19. Sequencing was performed with immunoSEQ multiplex PCR; in TCRdb, only in-frame clones are kept and a portion is missing. Of about 80,000 clones in the sample, approximately 88% were seen once. Sequencing was done on a sample of peripheral blood. The source of these receptors is a woman of 80 years or more with acute or convalescent COVID-19.

The chain has TRBV28 and TRBJ2-3; 8 bases fit TRBD2. V gave up 2 bases and J gave up 4 bases; unmatched junction bases: 5. The length of the CDR3 is 15 residues. Per the germline V gene, CDR1 is MDHEN and CDR2 is SYDVKM. The CDR3 DNA sequence: TGTGCCAGCAGTTTACCCAGGCGGGGGGCAGATACGCAGTATTTT. This gives the protein CASSLPRRGADTQYF.

This clone has a handful of counts. The chain uses TRBV29-1 and TRBJ1-1; tentatively, D is TRBD1 (5 bases). With 2 bases removed from V and 5 bases from J, the gap between germline ends came to 9 bases. In germline, CDR1 is SQVTM, CDR2 ANQGSEA. The CDR3 extends over 12 amino acids. CDR3 DNA sequence: TGCAGCGTTGAACAGGGAAGTACTGAAGCTTTCTTT. It specifies CSVEQGSTEAFF.

V usage is TRBV6-5 and J usage is TRBJ2-7; TRBD1 is a possible D gene (6 bases). With 6 bases removed from V and 3 bases from J, the gap between germline ends came to 12 bases. Germline V CDR1 and CDR2: MNHEY, SVGAGI. The CDR3 spans 13 residues. CDR3 loop: CASRSGTYYEQYF. The DNA for the CDR3 is TGTGCCAGCAGGTCCGGGACATACTACGAGCAGTACTTC.

The J gene is TRBJ2-5, the V gene TRBV5-5; maybe TRBD2 (5 bases). Germline values: CDR1 SGHKS, CDR2 YYEKEE (reference sequence). This CDR3 region has 15 residues. Trimming stripped 4 bases from V and 2 bases from J, with 15 bases between. The CDR3 is CASSTTVTTQETQYF. The CDR3 DNA reads as TGTGCCAGCAGCACCACAGTGACTACGCAAGAGACCCAGTACTTC.

V gene TRBV3-1 (or the pseudogene TRBV3-2) combines with J gene TRBJ2-7, with a tentative D call TRBD2 (6 bases). V was shortened by 5 bases and J by 7 bases, with 18 bases between the two germline ends. This CDR3 has 14 residues. Germline CDR1 reads LGHDT; CDR2 reads YNNKEL (reference sequence). CDR3 in amino acids: CASSWGGSVEEQYF. The CDR3 bases are TGTGCCAGCAGCTGGGGAGGCTCTGTTGAAGAGCAGTACTTC.

The chain has TRBV5-6 and TRBJ2-5, with 7 bases identical to TRBD1. The trim removed 0 bases at V and 6 bases at J, leaving 5 bases unmatched. The CDR3 consists of 14 residues. Germline CDR1 and CDR2: SGHDT and YYEEEE. CDR3 DNA sequence: TGTGCCAGCAGCTTGGGACAGGGTTTAAAGACCCAGTACTTC. Translation: CASSLGQGLKTQYF. Complete variable domain (other parts from reference TRBV5-6 and TRBJ2-5): DAGVTQSPTHLIKTRGQQVTLRCSPKSGHDTVSWYQQALGQGPQFIFQYYEEEERQRGNFPDRFSGHQFPNYSSELNVNALLLGDSALYLCASSLGQGLKTQYFGPGTRLLVL.

This clone has only one observation. The chain links TRBV5-1 to TRBJ1-1; tentatively, D is TRBD1 (6 bases). Germline V lookup: CDR1 SGHRS, CDR2 YFSETQ. Trimming pared 4 bases from V and 4 bases from J, leaving 8 bases between. The CDR3 totals 12 residues. CDR3 residues: CASSGGRTEAFF. As DNA, the CDR3 is TGCGCCAGCAGCGGGGGCCGCACTGAAGCTTTCTTT.

This chain joins TRBV6-2 or TRBV6-3 and TRBJ2-1; 15 nucleotides match TRBD2. The CDR3 covers 17 residues. The V gene's germline CDR1 is MNHEY and CDR2 SVGEGT. The trim removed 6 bases at V and 5 bases at J, leaving 8 bases unmatched. The CDR3 sequence: CASSRWTSGGANNEQFF. In nucleotides, the CDR3 is TGTGCCAGCAGCCGCTGGACTAGCGGGGGGGCTAACAATGAGCAGTTCTTC.

This clone appeared once. V is TRBV3-1 (or the pseudogene TRBV3-2) and J is TRBJ1-6; unclear D gene. Per the germline V gene, CDR1 is LGHDT and CDR2 is YNNKEL (reference sequence). The CDR3 contains 14 residues. Trimming cost V 0 bases and J 10 bases, with 10 bases left between them. The CDR3 loop reads CASSQDLQNSPLHF. CDR3 coding DNA: TGTGCCAGCAGCCAAGATCTGCAGAACTCACCCCTCCACTTT.

The chain couples TRBV27 to TRBJ2-3, with TRBD2 matching 9 bases. Looked up from germline, CDR1 is MNHEY and CDR2 is SMNVEV (reference sequence). With 3 bases clipped from V and 2 bases from J, the junction kept 9 bases outside the gene matches. The CDR3 loop spans 17 amino acids. This CDR3 is CASSFIGRGGNTDTQYF. CDR3 in DNA: TGTGCCAGCAGTTTCATCGGGCGGGGGGGAAACACAGATACGCAGTATTTT.

The chain employs TRBV7-2 and TRBJ1-2, with 9 positions matching TRBD1. The CDR3 totals 14 residues. The J segment lost 3 bases and the V segment lost 9 bases, leaving 8 bases of the junction unmatched. In germline, CDR1 is SGHTA, CDR2 FQGNSA. CDR3 DNA: TGTGCCAGATCAACAGGGGGCTGGGACTATGGCTACACCTTC. Its protein is CARSTGGWDYGYTF.

The chain has TRBV5-1 and TRBJ1-1; 8 positions match TRBD1. Germline V gene data show CDR1 as SGHRS and CDR2 as YFSETQ. This CDR3 has 15 amino acids. V dropped 3 bases and J dropped 1; count of bases not matched to a gene: 5. The CDR3 DNA follows: TGCGCCAGCAGCTCCGACGGACAGGGGAACACTGAAGCTTTCTTT. It specifies CASSSDGQGNTEAFF.

V and J are TRBV5-1 and TRBJ1-2; 9 nucleotides line up with TRBD1. Germline loops: CDR1 SGHRS, CDR2 YFSETQ. CDR3 size: 14 residues. V shed 3 bases, J shed 4 bases, and the junction held 4 bases outside the gene matches. The CDR3 loop is CASSSGQGSYGYTF. The CDR3 coding sequence is TGCGCCAGCAGCTCCGGACAGGGGTCCTATGGCTACACCTTC.

The gene calls are TRBV30 and TRBJ1-5; maybe TRBD1 (5 bases). This CDR3 spans 16 amino acids. The germline CDR1 and CDR2 sequences are GTSNPN and SVGIG (reference sequence). The germline V and J ends were trimmed by 2 bases and 6 bases, with 20 bases remaining between them. The CDR3, as DNA: TGTGCCTGGAGTAAAGGGATGGGGCAGGGTTCTCAGCCCCAGCATTTT. Its translation: CAWSKGMGQGSQPQHF.

The chain has TRBV29-1 and TRBJ2-5; D is unresolved. Germline loops: CDR1 SQVTM, CDR2 ANQGSEA. The CDR3 has 13 residues. V lost 6 bases, J lost 2 bases, and 13 bases lay in between. DNA of the CDR3: TGCAGCGTAGCCTTCGATAGTCAAGAGACCCAGTACTTC. Translating gives CSVAFDSQETQYF.

The rearrangement links TRBV20-1 to TRBJ2-5; D is ambiguous. Between the trimmed V and J ends, which lost 2 bases and 5 bases, there was a span of 3 bases. CDR3 length: 10 residues. Germline CDR1 and CDR2: DFQATT and SNEGSKA (reference sequence). This chain's CDR3 is CSARRETQYF. CDR3 DNA: TGCAGTGCTAGACGGGAGACCCAGTACTTC.

J is TRBJ2-6 and V is TRBV27; perhaps TRBD2 as D (6 bases). The CDR3 totals 20 residues. Trimming removed 4 bases at V and 3 bases at J, with 25 bases between. Germline-derived CDR1 and CDR2 are MNHEY and SMNVEV (reference sequence). CDR3 coding DNA: TGTGCCAGCAGTTCCAACCCGGGACTCGGGTCTGGTAGTGGGGCCAACGTCCTGACTTTC. This gives the protein CASSSNPGLGSGSGANVLTF.

The chain uses TRBV19 and TRBJ1-2; D call uncertain. The CDR3 runs to 13 residues. Per germline, CDR1 LNHDA and CDR2 SQIVND (reference sequence). The V gene lost 1 base and the J gene lost 6 bases, with 9 bases spanning the gap. Here the CDR3 DNA reads TGTGCCAGTAGTATAGGGGAGTCTCATGGCTACACCTTC. Residues: CASSIGESHGYTF.

The J gene is TRBJ2-1, the V gene TRBV27; 7 bases align to TRBD1. The CDR3 contains 14 residues. The germline CDR1 and CDR2 sequences are MNHEY and SMNVEV (reference sequence). Unmatched junction bases numbered 2, after V lost 6 bases and J lost 0 bases. CDR3 sequence reads: CASRDRSSYNEQFF. CDR3 DNA sequence: TGTGCCAGCAGGGACAGGAGCTCCTACAATGAGCAGTTCTTC.

This clone was counted a few times. The rearrangement links TRBV7-9 to TRBJ2-3; TRBD1 matches 8 bases. The V gene's germline CDR1 is SEHNR and CDR2 FQNEAQ (reference sequence). This CDR3 is built from 15 residues. The trim removed 7 bases at V and 4 bases at J, leaving 10 bases unmatched. The CDR3 protein is CASIRAGGASDTQYF. The DNA of the CDR3 is TGTGCCAGCATCCGGGCAGGGGGCGCGTCAGATACGCAGTATTTT.